This T cell receptor beta chain was identified in a study of T cell repertoires in cytomegalovirus infection. One entry per CDR3 protein results from TCRdb running MiXCR on the reads. The table includes about 280,000 distinct CDR3 sequences, approximately 22% detected once. In the case of this clonotype: Its specificity is not known.

Deletions cut 5 bases from V and 7 bases from J, with 21 bases between. CDR3 length equals 16 residues. Per the germline V gene, CDR1 is MNHEY and CDR2 is SVGEGT. This sequence was found in a human donor in good health (CMV status not recorded). Some clones in this sample may be carry-over from other donors' samples. The sample was cultured PBMCs, taken from culture after CMV antigen stimulation. V is TRBV6-2 or TRBV6-3 and J is TRBJ2-1; TRBD2 might be the D (6 bases). The CDR3 bases are TGTGCCAGCAGTCAGCTGTCCGGGAGAAACAGAAATGAGCAGTTCTTC. Translated, it gives CASSQLSGRNRNEQFF.